Below, 31 T cell receptor beta chains from the same sample are listed, as sequenced in a study of human T cells and chemical hapten exposure. TCRdb used MiXCR to reprocess the RACE reads, holding one entry per CDR3 protein. The repertoire consists of about 400,000 distinct CDR3 sequences, with about 6% occurring once and the leading ten covering roughly 5.4%. Time point here: patch test 2, 6 weeks after DPC sensitization. Indicated treatment: therapeutic diphenylcyclopropenone sensitization with weekly scalp DPC. The sample in question was whole blood, obtained in connection with sensitization to the hapten diphenylcyclopropenone (DPC). The receptors here all came from a woman between 18 and 29 years old with alopecia areata. Some clones in this sample may be carry-over from other donors' samples.

This clonotype was detected only a few times. V gene TRBV4-3 combines with J gene TRBJ1-4, with D uncertain. This CDR3 region has 16 residues. Germline CDR1 reads LGHNA; CDR2 reads YSLEER. V dropped 0 bases and J dropped 0 bases, with 8 bases sitting between them. The CDR3 sequence: CASSQEGSATNEKLFF. The CDR3, as DNA: TGCGCCAGCAGCCAAGAGGGCAGCGCAACTAATGAAAAACTGTTTTTT.

The V and J genes are TRBV6-1 and TRBJ1-2; 7 nucleotides line up with TRBD1. The junction had 4 bases not matched to a gene; V was cut back by 6 bases and J by 0 bases. Germline V gives CDR1 MNHNS, CDR2 SASEGT. CDR3 length: 14 amino acids. CDR3 in DNA: TGTGCCAGCAGGCGGGACAGCTCTAACTATGGCTACACCTTC. Translated: CASRRDSSNYGYTF.

The DNA of the CDR3 is TGTGCCAGCAGCCAAGGGCGGACAGGGGGGACTCCCCTCCACTTT. As protein: CASSQGRTGGTPLHF. The chain joins TRBV3-1 to TRBJ1-6, with 10 bases lining up with TRBD1. The CDR3 covers 15 residues. In germline, CDR1 is LGHDT, CDR2 YNNKEL (reference sequence). J lost 13 bases, V lost 1 base, and 7 bases had no gene match. Using reference TRBV3-1 and TRBJ1-6 for the parts outside the CDR3, the full variable domain is DTAVSQTPKYLVTQMGNDKSIKCEQNLGHDTMYWYKQDSKKFLKIMFSYNNKELIINETVPNRFSPKSPDKAHLNLHINSLELGDSAVYFCASSQGRTGGTPLHFGNGTRLTVT.

This clonotype was seen a few times. The chain combines TRBV12-3 or TRBV12-4 with TRBJ1-1; 10 bases are shared with TRBD1. The junction had 9 bases not matched to a gene; V was cut back by 8 bases and J by 0 bases. This CDR3 comprises 16 residues. The CDR3 DNA follows: TGTGCCAGCTTCAAAATCGGGACAGGGGTGAACACTGAAGCTTTCTTT. Protein: CASFKIGTGVNTEAFF.

This clonotype was counted only a few times. The V gene is TRBV5-1, the J gene TRBJ2-1; 10 bases line up with TRBD2. J gave up 4 bases and V 2 bases, and 6 bases lay outside the gene matches. Per germline, CDR1 SGHRS and CDR2 YFSETQ. CDR3 length equals 16 residues. The CDR3 DNA follows: TGCGCCAGCAGCTTTGTTCTAGCGGGGGATTACAATGAGCAGTTCTTC. As protein: CASSFVLAGDYNEQFF.

This clonotype has a handful of counts. The rearrangement links TRBV27 to TRBJ1-5, with D possibly TRBD1 on 6 matching bases. Germline assignment: CDR1 MNHEY and CDR2 SMNVEV (reference sequence). V lost 5 bases and J 5 bases, leaving 13 bases between the germline ends. This CDR3 is built from 14 residues. The CDR3, as DNA: TGTGCCAGCAGTCTACAGGGTAGACATCAGCCCCAGCATTTT. Its protein product is CASSLQGRHQPQHF.

This chain links TRBV12-3 or TRBV12-4 with TRBJ2-3; D not certain. Trimming left V 2 bases short and J 2 bases short, with 8 bases between. The CDR3 is 14 amino acids. CDR3 DNA sequence: TGTGCCAGCAGTTTAAGAACACACACAGATACGCAGTATTTT. Its translation is CASSLRTHTDTQYF.

This sequence joins TRBV15 and TRBJ2-3, with 9 bases identical to TRBD1. This CDR3 spans 15 amino acids. Per the germline V gene, CDR1 is LNHNV and CDR2 is YYDKDF (reference sequence). V shed 4 bases, J shed 6 bases, and the junction held 8 bases outside the gene matches. The CDR3 DNA sequence: TGTGCCACCAGCAAGGGACAGGGAGGCGCCGATACGCAGTATTTT. Translated: CATSKGQGGADTQYF. The full variable domain, in which reference TRBV15 and TRBJ2-3 provide the parts outside the CDR3, is DAMVIQNPRYQVTQFGKPVTLSCSQTLNHNVMYWYQQKSSQAPKLLFHYYDKDFNNEADTPDNFQSRRPNTSFCFLDIRSPGLGDTAMYLCATSKGQGGADTQYFGPGTRLTVL.

This chain links TRBV11-2 with TRBJ1-6; 9 bases are shared with TRBD1. CDR1 is SGHAT and CDR2 is FQNNGV in the germline V gene. V gave up 1 base and J gave up 11 bases; unmatched junction bases: 9. The CDR3 length is 16 residues. The CDR3 here is CASSLGGQGARPPLHF. The DNA of the CDR3 is TGTGCCAGCAGCTTAGGGGGACAGGGAGCTAGGCCACCCCTCCACTTT.

This clonotype showed up many times. V and J are TRBV12-3 or TRBV12-4 and TRBJ1-2, with D possibly matching TRBD1 (5 bases). CDR3 length: 15 amino acids. V was cut by 5 bases and J by 8 bases, with 21 bases left in between. CDR3 region: CASSPLTAGIEGYTF. In nucleotides, the CDR3 is TGTGCCAGCAGTCCGTTGACAGCTGGGATCGAAGGCTACACCTTC.

This chain uses TRBV7-8 with TRBJ1-1, with D perhaps matching TRBD1 (6 bases). Germline V gene lookup returns CDR1 SGHVS and CDR2 FQNEAQ. Trimming shortened V by 5 bases and J by 1 base, and 20 bases separated the two germline ends. The CDR3 totals 17 residues. As DNA, the CDR3 is TGTGCCAGCAGCCCGACCCGAATCGTGACAGGGAACACTGAAGCTTTCTTT. Protein sequence: CASSPTRIVTGNTEAFF.

The genes are TRBV27 and TRBJ1-5; TRBD1 matches at 8 bases. CDR3 length: 17 amino acids. Trimming took 4 bases from V and 4 from J; bases not matched to a gene: 12. The germline CDR1 and CDR2 sequences are MNHEY and SMNVEV (reference sequence). The CDR3 region has the DNA TGTGCCAGCAGTTCCCAAGCGGGGACAGGAGTTAATCAGCCCCAGCATTTT. As protein: CASSSQAGTGVNQPQHF.

The CDR3 reads CSLPGQFSYGYTF. The CDR3 DNA is TGCAGCCTGCCTGGGCAGTTTAGCTATGGCTACACCTTC. The genes are TRBV20-1 and TRBJ1-2; D not certain. CDR3 length equals 13 residues. Germline-derived CDR1 and CDR2 are DFQATT and SNEGSKA (reference sequence).

The chain couples TRBV12-3 or TRBV12-4 to TRBJ1-2; D remains unclear. V was trimmed by 8 bases and J by 3 bases, leaving 13 bases between them. The CDR3 has 13 amino acids. The CDR3 DNA sequence: TGTGCCAGCGCAGCTCCCCGCTACTATGGCTACACCTTC. Translating it yields CASAAPRYYGYTF.

The chain joins TRBV12-3 or TRBV12-4 to TRBJ1-2, with D possibly matching TRBD1 (6 bases). CDR3 length: 14 amino acids. Trimming removed 5 bases at V and 0 bases at J, with 10 bases between. The CDR3, as DNA: TGTGCCAGCAGTAGACAGGTAGCTAACTATGGCTACACCTTC. Its translation is CASSRQVANYGYTF.

This clonotype was counted only a few times. The V call is TRBV25-1, the J call TRBJ1-4; D remains ambiguous. Germline lookup yields CDR1 MGHDK and CDR2 SYGVNS. V shed 8 bases and J shed 3 bases, with 13 bases lying between them. This CDR3 has 14 amino acids. This CDR3 is CASRTQAANEKLFF. The CDR3 coding sequence is TGTGCCAGCCGGACGCAGGCTGCTAATGAAAAACTGTTTTTT.

This clonotype showed up many times. The gene calls are TRBV3-1 and TRBJ2-3, with a tentative D call TRBD2 (6 bases). Trimming removed 3 bases from V and 11 bases from J, with 9 bases in between. The V gene's germline CDR1 is LGHDT and CDR2 YNNKEL (reference sequence). The CDR3 runs 11 residues. CDR3 sequence (DNA): TGTGCCAGCAGCCAGGGAGGAGGGCAGTATTTT. Its translation is CASSQGGGQYF.

The rearrangement joins TRBV6-2 or TRBV6-3 to TRBJ2-6, with 8 positions matching TRBD1. V shed 7 bases and J 1 base; nucleotides not matched to a gene: 9. The CDR3 is 17 residues long. Germline lookup yields CDR1 MNHEY and CDR2 SVGEGT. Here the CDR3 reads CASINRTGLSGANVLTF. CDR3 bases: TGTGCCAGCATCAATCGGACAGGGCTTTCTGGGGCCAACGTCCTGACTTTC.

This clonotype has at least ten counts. V and J are TRBV2 and TRBJ1-6, with D possibly being TRBD1 (5 bases). The CDR3 is 13 residues long. The ends were cut back, 9 bases at V and 10 bases at J, with 16 bases in the middle. In germline, CDR1 is SNHLY, CDR2 FYNNEI. DNA for the CDR3: TGTGCCAGTGCGGAGGGGATCGGATCACCCCTCCACTTT. Protein product: CASAEGIGSPLHF.

The J gene is TRBJ1-2, the V gene TRBV7-9; 9 positions match TRBD1. Germline CDR1 is SEHNR and CDR2 is FQNEAQ (reference sequence). The ends lost 4 bases at V and 3 bases at J; junction bases unmatched: 6. CDR3 length: 15 residues. In nucleotides, the CDR3 is TGTGCCAGCAGCTCGTGGGACAGGGTGCACTATGGCTACACCTTC. Its protein is CASSSWDRVHYGYTF. The entire variable domain, with the rest obtained from reference TRBV7-9 and TRBJ1-2, is as follows: DTGVSQNPRHKITKRGQNVTFRCDPISEHNRLYWYRQTLGQGPEFLTYFQNEAQLEKSRLLSDRFSAERPKGSFSTLEIQRTEQGDSAMYLCASSSWDRVHYGYTFGSGTRLTVV.

Ten or more counts support this clonotype. J is TRBJ2-3 and V is TRBV12-3 or TRBV12-4; 14 bases are a match to TRBD2. This CDR3 comprises 16 residues. The V and J ends lost 5 bases and 5 bases, in that order; junction bases with no gene match: 6. This CDR3 reads CASSRTSGGQGDTQYF. CDR3 coding DNA: TGTGCCAGCAGTAGGACTAGCGGGGGGCAGGGAGATACGCAGTATTTT.

This clonotype came up a few times. The V gene is TRBV30, the J gene TRBJ2-2, with 9 bases lining up with TRBD2. The CDR3 has 16 residues. Germline assignment: CDR1 GTSNPN and CDR2 SVGIG (reference sequence). V was clipped by 2 bases and J by 5 bases; unmatched bases: 9. The CDR3 DNA is TGTGCCTGGAGTCCTCTGGCTAGCGGGGAAACCGGGGAGCTGTTTTTT. This gives the protein CAWSPLASGETGELFF. Full variable domain (missing parts from reference TRBV30 and TRBJ2-2): SQTIHQWPATLVQPVGSPLSLECTVEGTSNPNLYWYRQAAGRGLQLLFYSVGIGQISSEVPQNLSASRPQDRQFILSSKKLLLSDSGFYLCAWSPLASGETGELFFGEGSRLTVL.

This clonotype was seen repeatedly, ten times or more. V and J are TRBV3-1 and TRBJ1-6; D possibly corresponds to TRBD1 (5 bases). Trimming removed 4 bases from V and 11 bases from J, with 12 bases in between. Germline V gives CDR1 LGHDT, CDR2 YNNKEL (reference sequence). This CDR3 is built from 13 residues. The CDR3 DNA reads TGTGCCAGCAGCCTCGACAGTCTTACACCCCTCCACTTT. Protein sequence: CASSLDSLTPLHF.

In its sample, this clonotype was seen a few times. The CDR3 nucleotides are TGTGCCAGCAGCCCAGAATTAGCCGGGACTAGCGAAAACACCGGGGAGCTGTTTTTT. It specifies CASSPELAGTSENTGELFF. This sequence joins TRBV3-1 and TRBJ2-2; 10 positions match TRBD2. Germline V CDR1 and CDR2: LGHDT, YNNKEL (reference sequence). The CDR3 is 19 residues long. The ends lost 4 bases at V and 2 bases at J; junction bases unmatched: 13. The variable domain in full, completed from reference TRBV3-1 and TRBJ2-2, reads DTAVSQTPKYLVTQMGNDKSIKCEQNLGHDTMYWYKQDSKKFLKIMFSYNNKELIINETVPNRFSPKSPDKAHLNLHINSLELGDSAVYFCASSPELAGTSENTGELFFGEGSRLTVL.

This clonotype was detected a few times. V is TRBV7-2 and J is TRBJ1-1; TRBD1 matches at 7 bases. V was clipped by 3 bases and J by 5 bases; unmatched bases: 18. Germline V CDR1 and CDR2: SGHTA, FQGNSA. This CDR3 is 18 amino acids long. The CDR3 protein is CASSLDGGIDRVGTEAFF. Written as DNA, the CDR3 is TGTGCCAGCAGCTTGGACGGCGGGATAGACAGGGTGGGAACTGAAGCTTTCTTT.

This clonotype was counted a few times. The rearrangement uses TRBV10-3 and TRBJ1-1, with 7 bases identical to TRBD1. V shed 10 bases and J 1 base; nucleotides not matched to a gene: 6. The CDR3 runs 13 residues. CDR1 ENHRY and CDR2 SYGVKD come from the germline V gene. In DNA, the CDR3 is TGTGCCACCGCGGACAGGAAGAACACTGAAGCTTTCTTT. Protein: CATADRKNTEAFF.

The chain couples TRBV3-1 to TRBJ2-1; 9 bases are a match to TRBD2. This CDR3 region has 14 residues. Germline loops: CDR1 LGHDT, CDR2 YNNKEL (reference sequence). The V segment lost 3 bases and the J segment 7 bases; nucleotides outside the gene matches: 4. For the CDR3, the DNA is TGTGCCAGCAGCCAGGCGGGGGGGCCGAATGAGCAGTTCTTC. As protein: CASSQAGGPNEQFF.

There are many counts of this clonotype. The chain carries TRBV18 and TRBJ2-5; TRBD1 aligns across 7 bases. The junction had 5 bases not matched to a gene; V was cut back by 8 bases and J by 2 bases. The CDR3 has 13 amino acids. Germline V gives CDR1 KGHSH, CDR2 LQKENI. CDR3 nucleotide sequence: TGTGCCAGCAGCCGGGACAGACAAGAGACCCAGTACTTC. This gives the protein CASSRDRQETQYF.

This clonotype has at least ten counts. The chain uses TRBV7-2 and TRBJ1-2; 7 bases match TRBD1. J lost 2 bases, V lost 2 bases, and 5 bases had no gene match. The CDR3 totals 15 residues. Per germline, CDR1 SGHTA and CDR2 FQGNSA. The CDR3 nucleotides are TGTGCCAGCAGCTTATCACAGGGGACCAACTATGGCTACACCTTC. Translation gives CASSLSQGTNYGYTF.

The CDR3 protein is CASRRTAYGYTF. CDR3 sequence (DNA): TGTGCCAGCAGGCGGACGGCATATGGCTACACCTTC. The chain uses TRBV2 and TRBJ1-2; D gene uncertain. V was clipped by 6 bases and J by 5 bases, with 10 bases between them. The length of the CDR3 is 12 residues. The V gene's germline CDR1 is SNHLY and CDR2 FYNNEI.

The chain uses TRBV6-5 and TRBJ2-4; TRBD1 might be the D (5 bases). CDR1 MNHEY and CDR2 SVGAGI come from the germline V gene. The V end was cut by 6 bases, the J end by 3 bases, with 15 bases between. The CDR3 extends over 15 amino acids. The CDR3 is CASSPTGRVKNIQYF. In nucleotides, the CDR3 is TGTGCCAGCAGCCCTACAGGCAGGGTCAAAAACATTCAGTACTTC.